Below, 30 T cell receptor beta chains from the same sample are listed, as sequenced in a study of cytomegalovirus exposure and HLA in healthy donors. The PCR employed 60 Vbeta primers together with 13 Jbeta primers. The method was immunoSEQ multiplex PCR; TCRdb's version includes in-frame clones alone and lacks a portion of them. The repertoire holds roughly 200,000 clones, with just under 70% as singletons. The sequenced sample was PBMCs. The receptors come from a man aged 40-49 years in good health and CMV-seropositive.

Only one count was recorded for this clone. This chain uses TRBV19 with TRBJ1-3; no clear D gene. CDR3 length equals 16 residues. CDR1 and CDR2 from the germline V gene are LNHDA and SQIVND (reference sequence). The V end lost 1 base, the J end lost 3 bases, and 13 bases lay between the germline ends. CDR3: CASSIGPKEVGNTIYF. CDR3 bases: TGTGCCAGTAGTATAGGCCCAAAGGAGGTTGGAAACACCATATATTTT.

This chain connects TRBV4-1 to TRBJ1-2, with 8 bases that match TRBD1. The length of the CDR3 is 18 residues. Looked up from germline, CDR1 is MGHRA and CDR2 is YSYEKL. Losses at the gene ends were 1 base for V and 6 bases for J; bases not matched to a gene: 16. The CDR3 sequence is CASSQGGGPGQVWHGYTF. The CDR3 DNA reads as TGCGCCAGCAGCCAAGGGGGGGGACCGGGACAGGTTTGGCATGGCTACACCTTC.

The CDR3 nucleotides are TGTGCCATCGCGCCAGGGACAGCCAACAATGAGCAGTTCTTC. It is translated as CAIAPGTANNEQFF. The genes are TRBV27 and TRBJ2-1; TRBD1 aligns across 7 bases. The CDR3 covers 14 residues. Looked up from germline, CDR1 is MNHEY and CDR2 is SMNVEV (reference sequence). The J segment lost 5 bases and the V segment lost 10 bases, leaving 11 bases of the junction unmatched.

This rearrangement joins TRBV6-1 to TRBJ1-2, with TRBD1 matching 8 bases. Germline V gene data show CDR1 as MNHNS and CDR2 as SASEGT. The CDR3 sequence is 17 residues long. Unmatched junction bases numbered 13, after V lost 0 bases and J lost 7 bases. The CDR3 DNA reads as TGTGCCAGCAGTGAAGCGCTGCAGGGGGCCGTTTTATTTGGCTACACCTTC. Protein: CASSEALQGAVLFGYTF.

The rearrangement uses TRBV7-9 and TRBJ1-1, with 8 bases that match TRBD1. In germline, CDR1 is SEHNR, CDR2 FQNEAQ (reference sequence). With 5 bases clipped from V and 7 bases from J, the junction kept 9 bases outside the gene matches. The CDR3 has 14 residues. CDR3 in DNA: TGTGCCAGCAGCCGTGGGACAGGCAGGGATGAAGCTTTCTTT. It yields the protein CASSRGTGRDEAFF.

The genes are TRBV7-9 and TRBJ1-1; 9 positions match TRBD1. The CDR3 is 13 amino acids. Germline CDR1 reads SEHNR; CDR2 reads FQNEAQ (reference sequence). Trimming took 10 bases from V and 2 from J; bases not matched to a gene: 5. The CDR3 DNA sequence: TGTGCCATTACGGACAGGGGAAACACTGAAGCTTTCTTT. Its protein product is CAITDRGNTEAFF.

This rearrangement joins TRBV5-1 to TRBJ2-7; the match to TRBD1 covers 7 bases. J was trimmed by 5 bases and V by 3 bases; bases with no gene match: 2. The CDR3 is 12 amino acids. Germline loops: CDR1 SGHRS, CDR2 YFSETQ. The DNA for the CDR3 is TGCGCCAGCAGCTCCACAGGGGACGAGCAGTACTTC. Its translation: CASSSTGDEQYF.

The CDR3: CASSLLPGSYNEQFF. The CDR3 DNA sequence: TGTGCCAGCAGCCTCCTTCCGGGCTCCTACAATGAGCAGTTCTTC. The chain links TRBV14 to TRBJ2-1; D not resolved. V lost 4 bases and J lost 0, with 10 bases in between. This CDR3 contains 15 residues. Germline V lookup: CDR1 SGHDN, CDR2 FVKESK.

The chain joins TRBV6-4 to TRBJ1-1; D remains unclear. This CDR3 is 13 amino acids long. Germline V lookup: CDR1 MRHNA, CDR2 SNTAGT. V dropped 3 bases and J dropped 0 bases, with 5 bases sitting between them. CDR3: CASSEALNTEAFF. In nucleotides, the CDR3 is TGTGCCAGCAGTGAGGCACTGAACACTGAAGCTTTCTTT.

This rearrangement joins TRBV10-2 to TRBJ1-2, with a possible D match to TRBD1 (5 bases). The CDR3 spans 12 residues. The V gene's germline CDR1 is WSHSY and CDR2 SAAADI. V lost 3 bases, J lost 6 bases, and 8 bases lay in between. CDR3 DNA sequence: TGCGCCAGCAGTGATTGGGGGGATGGCTACACCTTC. This translates into CASSDWGDGYTF.

The J gene is TRBJ2-3, the V gene TRBV29-1, with 13 bases identical to TRBD2. The CDR3 runs 16 residues. The germline V gene has CDR1 SQVTM and CDR2 ANQGSEA. The V segment lost 4 bases and the J segment 3 bases; nucleotides outside the gene matches: 7. In nucleotides, the CDR3 is TGCAGCGTTGCCGGACTAGCGGGGGAGTTTACAGATACGCAGTATTTT. Amino acid sequence: CSVAGLAGEFTDTQYF.

V is TRBV7-8 and J is TRBJ1-4, with 7 bases lining up with TRBD1. Looked up from germline, CDR1 is SGHVS and CDR2 is FQNEAQ. The CDR3 runs to 16 residues. The trim removed 2 bases at V and 7 bases at J, leaving 10 bases unmatched. For the CDR3, the DNA is TGTGCCAGCAGCTTATTAGGAAGGGGGCGAGGTGAAAAACTGTTTTTT. Residues: CASSLLGRGRGEKLFF.

This clone was observed a handful of times. CDR3 region: CASSPAGLGSGHYGYTF. The CDR3 region has the DNA TGTGCCAGCAGCCCCGCGGGCTTGGGTTCTGGACACTATGGCTACACCTTC. The chain recombines TRBV7-8 with TRBJ1-2; D gene uncertain. Trimming took off 5 bases at V and 3 bases at J, with 22 bases between the two ends. CDR1 and CDR2 from the germline V gene are SGHVS and FQNEAQ. CDR3 size: 17 residues.

The table lists this clone with a few counts. The V gene is TRBV4-2, the J gene TRBJ2-3, with D tentatively TRBD1 (6 bases). Trimming pared 4 bases from V and 1 base from J, leaving 9 bases between. Germline V CDR1 and CDR2: LGHNA, YNFKEQ. The CDR3 length is 14 residues. As DNA, the CDR3 is TGTGCCAGCAGCCTGGACAGCCGCACAGATACGCAGTATTTT. Protein sequence: CASSLDSRTDTQYF.

The chain combines TRBV7-2 with TRBJ1-5; D remains ambiguous. Germline CDR1 is SGHTA and CDR2 is FQGNSA. Trimming left V 4 bases short and J 3 bases short, with 4 bases between. This CDR3 spans 12 amino acids. The chain's CDR3 is CASSSFNQPQHF. CDR3 sequence (DNA): TGTGCCAGCAGCTCCTTCAATCAGCCCCAGCATTTT.

This clone was observed once. This chain joins TRBV9 and TRBJ1-3; tentatively, D is TRBD1 (5 bases). The CDR3 sequence is 15 residues long. The ends were cut back, 0 bases at V and 0 bases at J, with 7 bases in the middle. Germline CDR1 and CDR2: SGDLS and YYNGEE. The DNA of the CDR3 is TGTGCCAGCAGCGTAGCAGGGTTCTCTGGAAACACCATATATTTT. Its translation: CASSVAGFSGNTIYF.

The rearrangement links TRBV19 to TRBJ2-7, with 8 bases that match TRBD1. The CDR3 is 15 residues long. V lost 5 bases, J lost 3 bases, and 9 bases stayed unmatched. Per the germline V gene, CDR1 is LNHDA and CDR2 is SQIVND (reference sequence). CDR3 protein: CASSVLQGEIYEQYF. The CDR3 DNA sequence: TGTGCCAGTAGTGTCTTACAGGGGGAGATCTACGAGCAGTACTTC.

This clone was picked up a small number of times. J is TRBJ1-2 and V is TRBV7-9; tentatively, D is TRBD1 (6 bases). The germline V and J ends were trimmed by 1 base and 6 bases, with 12 bases remaining between them. The CDR3 has 14 residues. Germline CDR1 and CDR2: SEHNR and FQNEAQ (reference sequence). The CDR3 nucleotides read TGTGCCAGCAGCTTAGATGGGACAATCCATGGCTACACCTTC. Translated: CASSLDGTIHGYTF.

This clone turned up a few times. This rearrangement joins TRBV28 to TRBJ2-7; the match to TRBD1 covers 7 bases. V gave up 4 bases and J gave up 0 bases; unmatched junction bases: 3. The CDR3 spans 14 residues. The V gene's germline CDR1 is MDHEN and CDR2 SYDVKM. The chain's CDR3 is CASSWTGYSYEQYF. CDR3 in DNA: TGTGCCAGCAGTTGGACAGGTTACTCCTACGAGCAGTACTTC.

The J gene is TRBJ1-2, the V gene TRBV13; perhaps TRBD1 as D (6 bases). The CDR3 is made up of 15 amino acids. Germline CDR1 PRHDT, CDR2 FYEKMQ (reference sequence). The V and J ends lost 5 bases and 4 bases respectively, with 17 bases between them. Here the CDR3 DNA reads TGTGCCAGCAGCCCTCAGGGGTCCCCCCTCTATGGCTACACCTTC. This gives the protein CASSPQGSPLYGYTF.

V usage is TRBV5-4 and J usage is TRBJ1-3; tentative D call: TRBD1 (6 bases). Trimming left V 0 bases short and J 0 bases short, with 10 bases between. The CDR3 spans 16 residues. Germline loops: CDR1 SGHNT, CDR2 YYREEE (reference sequence). The CDR3: CASSLGQDHSGNTIYF. The CDR3 nucleotides are TGTGCCAGCAGCTTGGGACAGGATCACTCTGGAAACACCATATATTTT.

This clone showed up just a few times. This CDR3 reads CASSPGGYTGELFF. The CDR3 DNA reads TGTGCCAGTAGCCCGGGAGGGTACACCGGGGAGCTGTTTTTT. The genes are TRBV19 and TRBJ2-2; 8 positions agree with TRBD2. J gave up 3 bases and V 6 bases, and 3 bases lay outside the gene matches. CDR1 LNHDA and CDR2 SQIVND come from the germline V gene (reference sequence). The CDR3 runs 14 residues.

The V gene is TRBV2, the J gene TRBJ1-2; 7 bases line up with TRBD1. Trimming cost V 6 bases and J 4 bases; bases outside gene matches: 5. Germline-derived CDR1 and CDR2 are SNHLY and FYNNEI. This CDR3 contains 13 residues. The CDR3 here is CASRGTVSYGYTF. DNA of the CDR3: TGTGCCAGCAGGGGGACAGTTAGCTATGGCTACACCTTC.

The chain links TRBV9 to TRBJ2-7; TRBD2 aligns across 13 bases. V was pared by 2 bases and J by 2 bases, with 1 base of the junction left unmatched. The CDR3 runs 15 residues. Germline values: CDR1 SGDLS, CDR2 YYNGEE. In DNA form, the CDR3 reads TGTGCCAGCAGCGTGACTAGCGGGGGGCCCTACGAGCAGTACTTC. This gives the protein CASSVTSGGPYEQYF.

This clone has only a few counts. The chain combines TRBV15 with TRBJ1-5; 8 nucleotides line up with TRBD1. This CDR3 spans 15 amino acids. After removal of 5 bases from V and 3 bases from J, the junction contained 6 bases not matched to a gene. The V gene's germline CDR1 is LNHNV and CDR2 YYDKDF (reference sequence). The CDR3 sequence: CATSPDRGLNQPQHF. The CDR3 region has the DNA TGTGCCACCAGCCCCGACAGGGGACTCAATCAGCCCCAGCATTTT.

The chain has TRBV29-1 and TRBJ1-2; D might be TRBD1 (6 bases). This CDR3 spans 12 amino acids. Germline assignment: CDR1 SQVTM and CDR2 ANQGSEA. Trimming stripped 4 bases from V and 4 bases from J, with 10 bases between. This chain's CDR3 is CSVVGQFYGYTF. The CDR3 DNA reads TGCAGCGTTGTGGGACAATTCTATGGCTACACCTTC.

Regarding this clone: Other DNA sequences in this specimen translate into the identical CDR3. The chain combines TRBV29-1 with TRBJ1-1, with 9 bases fitting TRBD1. The CDR3 totals 13 residues. Germline values: CDR1 SQVTM, CDR2 ANQGSEA. Trimming removed 6 bases from V and 4 bases from J; junction bases left unmatched: 6. The CDR3 region is CSVAPGQGTEAFF. CDR3 bases: TGCAGCGTAGCTCCGGGACAGGGCACTGAAGCTTTCTTT.

V usage is TRBV29-1 and J usage is TRBJ1-1, with D unclear. CDR1 and CDR2 (germline): SQVTM, ANQGSEA. The CDR3 runs to 12 residues. V was shortened by 5 bases and J by 1 base, with 8 bases between the two germline ends. In nucleotides, the CDR3 is TGCAGCGTTTTTCGGGGGAACACTGAAGCTTTCTTT. The encoded protein is CSVFRGNTEAFF.

A word on this clone: A read error may produce the germline difference seen at one junction end. The rearrangement links TRBV7-9 to TRBJ2-2; TRBD1 matches 10 bases. The CDR3 runs to 14 residues. Germline-derived CDR1 and CDR2 are SEHNR and FQNEAQ (reference sequence). CDR3 DNA: TGTGCCAGCAGCTCGGGACAGGGGAGCAGGGGAGCTGTTTTT. Translating it yields CASSSGQGSRGAVF.

The genes are TRBV19 and TRBJ2-4, with 7 bases lining up with TRBD2. This CDR3 spans 17 amino acids. J was trimmed by 8 bases and V by 1 base; bases with no gene match: 14. CDR1 LNHDA and CDR2 SQIVND come from the germline V gene (reference sequence). CDR3 protein: CASSIGTSLLRTDIQYF. The CDR3 nucleotides read TGTGCCAGTAGTATAGGGACTAGTCTATTACGGACTGACATTCAGTACTTC.